Below are 16 T cell receptor beta chains sequenced from a single sample in a study of shared clonotypes between healthy human individuals (dated by TCRdb to about 2020). Library preparation used the immunoSEQ multiplex PCR assay. Here the immuneACCESS table is served through TCRdb, limited to in-frame sequences with V and J called. Missing clones are a known gap in these copies; in checked studies unresolved V genes cover under half, and the rest lacks a known reason. The sample has fewer than 650,000 clones on record, around 80% of them singletons. Under 15% of the sample comes from the top ten. Sequenced sample: PBMCs. The origin of the receptors is a middle-aged woman in good health. Some clones in this sample may be carry-over from other donors' samples.

The chain combines TRBV4-1 with TRBJ2-7; D tentatively fits TRBD1 or TRBD2 (5 bases each). Germline assignment: CDR1 MGHRA and CDR2 YSYEKL. The CDR3 loop spans 16 amino acids. The V end was cut by 0 bases, the J end by 9 bases, with 21 bases between. The CDR3 coding sequence is TGCGCCAGCAGCCAAGATCAAGGGGCACGAGGGCTTAGGCAGTACTTC. This codes for CASSQDQGARGLRQYF.

CDR3 region: CASSFYGTGSLNQPQHF. The CDR3 coding sequence is TGTGCCAGCAGCTTTTACGGGACAGGGTCCCTAAATCAGCCCCAGCATTTT. The chain joins TRBV7-3 to TRBJ1-5, with 9 bases matching TRBD1. The CDR3 has 17 residues. Germline loops: CDR1 SGHTA, CDR2 FQGTGA. The ends lost 3 bases at V and 4 bases at J; junction bases unmatched: 10.

This chain links TRBV29-1 with TRBJ2-5; 7 nucleotides match TRBD1. The V and J ends lost 6 bases and 5 bases, in that order; junction bases with no gene match: 9. CDR3 size: 13 residues. Per germline, CDR1 SQVTM and CDR2 ANQGSEA. The CDR3 sequence is CSVETGSWETQYF. The CDR3 DNA is TGCAGCGTGGAGACAGGGTCATGGGAGACCCAGTACTTC.

There are many counts of this clone. The chain uses TRBV10-3 and TRBJ1-3; D remains ambiguous. The CDR3 covers 12 residues. Germline V lookup: CDR1 ENHRY, CDR2 SYGVKD. V lost 6 bases, J lost 7 bases, and 10 bases lay in between. The CDR3 reads CAISPEMNTIYF. The DNA of the CDR3 is TGTGCCATCAGCCCCGAGATGAACACCATATATTTT.

This clone showed up just once. This chain connects TRBV12-1 to TRBJ2-2; the table's TRBD2 call for D was not verified on the DNA. TRBV12-1 is termed a pseudogene. CDR3 length equals 16 residues. The CDR3 DNA is TGTGCCAGCAGCCCCTGGACTAGCGGGAGGGCCGGGGAGCTGTTTTTT. Its translation: CASSPWTSGRAGELFF.

This clone was counted once. J is TRBJ2-7 and V is TRBV29-1; either TRBD1 or TRBD2 may supply D (5 bases each). The CDR3 has 16 amino acids. Trimming stripped 6 bases from V and 5 bases from J, with 26 bases between. Germline loops: CDR1 SQVTM, CDR2 ANQGSEA. CDR3: CSVAWTRWGKKDEQYF. CDR3 DNA: TGCAGCGTGGCCTGGACGCGATGGGGGAAAAAGGACGAGCAGTACTTC.

The chain has TRBV30 and TRBJ1-1; TRBD1 agrees at 7 bases. Germline V gives CDR1 GTSNPN, CDR2 SVGIG (reference sequence). CDR3 size: 14 residues. J lost 1 base, V lost 2 bases, and 4 bases had no gene match. CDR3: CAWSSRGGNTEAFF. CDR3 DNA: TGTGCCTGGAGTTCCAGGGGGGGGAACACTGAAGCTTTCTTT.

This clone showed up just a few times. The J gene is TRBJ2-6, the V gene TRBV2, with 11 bases lining up with TRBD1. The CDR3 runs 18 residues. CDR1 and CDR2 from the germline V gene are SNHLY and FYNNEI. The ends lost 4 bases at V and 2 bases at J; junction bases unmatched: 7. The chain's CDR3 is CASSGRDRGFTGANVLTF. For the CDR3, the DNA is TGTGCCAGCAGTGGACGGGACAGGGGGTTTACTGGGGCCAACGTCCTGACTTTC.

As for this clone: This likely came from a read error, as a far larger clone is one base away. Other DNA sequences in this sample translate to the same CDR3. The gene calls are TRBV18 and TRBJ2-5; D uncertain. The DNA matches TRBJ2-7 better at its end, which makes the J call doubtful. Germline CDR1 KGHSH, CDR2 LQKENI. CDR3 size: 13 residues. DNA of the CDR3: TGTGCCAGCTCACCAAACACGGGCTACGAGCAGTACTTC. This translates into CASSPNTGYEQYF.

In its sample, this clone was seen a few times. A much bigger clone sits one base away, suggesting this may be a read error. Other DNA sequences within the sample encode an identical CDR3. The chain recombines TRBV18 with TRBJ2-5; D unclear. The CDR3 totals 12 residues. Per the germline V gene, CDR1 is KGHSH and CDR2 is LQKENI. CDR3 loop: CASSPRQETQYF. The CDR3 DNA is TGCGCCAGCTCACCACGACAAGAGACCCAGTACTTC.

The gene calls are TRBV27 and TRBJ2-6; 7 bases align to TRBD1. V lost 4 bases to trimming and J lost 4 bases; unmatched junction nucleotides: 4. Germline V gene data show CDR1 as MNHEY and CDR2 as SMNVEV (reference sequence). This CDR3 region has 15 residues. CDR3 amino acids: CASSYTGAGANVLTF. CDR3 nucleotides: TGTGCCAGCAGTTACACAGGGGCAGGGGCCAACGTCCTGACTTTC.

The J gene is TRBJ2-2, the V gene TRBV7-6, with 8 bases matching TRBD1. In germline, CDR1 is SGHVS, CDR2 FNYEAQ. V shed 5 bases, J shed 9 bases, and the junction held 8 bases outside the gene matches. This CDR3 comprises 14 residues. DNA for the CDR3: TGTGCCAGCAGCCCGACAGGGGTGCTTAGGGAGCTGTTTTTT. It encodes CASSPTGVLRELFF.

V gene TRBV15 combines with J gene TRBJ2-2; 9 bases are shared with TRBD1. Per germline, CDR1 LNHNV and CDR2 YYDKDF (reference sequence). This CDR3 is 16 amino acids long. V lost 5 bases and J lost 5; bases outside the gene matches: 9. The DNA of the CDR3 is TGTGCCACCAGCGACCCCGGGACAGGGTCAACCGGGGAGCTGTTTTTT. Its protein is CATSDPGTGSTGELFF.

The chain couples TRBV28 to TRBJ1-1, with D hard to call. The CDR3 loop spans 13 amino acids. Per germline, CDR1 MDHEN and CDR2 SYDVKM. V was trimmed by 9 bases and J by 0 bases, leaving 11 bases between them. The CDR3 is CASGRFMNTEAFF. CDR3 bases: TGTGCCAGTGGACGGTTCATGAACACTGAAGCTTTCTTT.

The chain couples TRBV12-5 to TRBJ1-2; 7 nucleotides align to TRBD1. Germline V gene sequence: CDR1 LGHNT, CDR2 FRNRAP. The junction had 13 bases not matched to a gene; V was cut back by 8 bases and J by 4 bases. CDR3 length equals 15 residues. CDR3 sequence reads: CASKGRGNPSYGYTF. CDR3 in DNA: TGTGCTAGTAAAGGCAGGGGGAACCCCTCCTATGGCTACACCTTC. The whole variable domain, filled in from reference TRBV12-5 and TRBJ1-2, reads DARVTQTPRHKVTEMGQEVTMRCQPILGHNTVFWYRQTMMQGLELLAYFRNRAPLDDSGMPKDRFSAEMPDATLATLKIQPSEPRDSAVYFCASKGRGNPSYGYTFGSGTRLTVV.

J is TRBJ2-5 and V is TRBV5-4; 13 nucleotides align to TRBD2. This CDR3 region has 15 residues. Trimming removed 4 bases from V and 4 bases from J; junction bases left unmatched: 4. The germline V gene encodes CDR1 SGHNT and CDR2 YYREEE (reference sequence). As DNA, the CDR3 is TGTGCCAGCAGCCGGGGACTAGCGGGACCAGAGACCCAGTACTTC. It yields the protein CASSRGLAGPETQYF.